These T cell receptor beta chains were read from a single sample in a study of cytomegalovirus exposure and HLA in healthy donors. Method: immunoSEQ multiplex PCR; TCRdb's copy keeps in-frame clones and lacks some. The sample has around 170,000 clones, about four fifths seen once; the top ten hold 1.5% to 1.7%. Material: PBMCs. The receptors derive from a man in his forties in good health and CMV-seronegative. Both conserved end residues are part of each CDR3. Fields, in order: V gene, clone size, J gene, D gene, CDR3 protein, CDR3 DNA. A D gene is named only where the DNA matches it firmly. Size tells how often a clone was seen (once, few, many) or the class of an expanded clone, and some rows leave it out.

v_call: TRBV4-3
clone_size: once
j_call: TRBJ2-7
d_call: TRBD1
cdr3_aa: CASSQSRDRDQYF
cdr3_nt: TGCGCCAGCAGCCAGTCCCGGGACAGGGATCAGTACTTC

v_call: TRBV21-1
clone_size: -
j_call: TRBJ2-7
d_call: -
cdr3_aa: CASSKRNTYEQYF
cdr3_nt: TGTGCCAGCAGCAAGCGGAACACCTACGAGCAGTACTTC

v_call: TRBV13
clone_size: -
j_call: TRBJ2-3
d_call: TRBD2
cdr3_aa: CASSKRGEVTDTQYF
cdr3_nt: TGTGCCAGCAGCAAGCGGGGGGAGGTTACAGATACGCAGTATTTT

v_call: TRBV5-8
clone_size: -
j_call: TRBJ2-1
d_call: -
cdr3_aa: CASSSDIIRSYNEQFF
cdr3_nt: TGTGCCAGCAGCTCAGACATTATTCGCTCCTATAATGAGCAGTTCTTC

v_call: TRBV21-1
clone_size: -
j_call: TRBJ2-4
d_call: -
cdr3_aa: CASSKARGRSKNIQYF
cdr3_nt: TGTGCCAGCAGCAAAGCAAGGGGCAGGAGCAAAAACATTCAGTACTTC

v_call: TRBV27
clone_size: -
j_call: TRBJ1-5
d_call: -
cdr3_aa: CASSLNYSPSSNQPQHF
cdr3_nt: TGTGCCAGCAGTTTAAACTACTCCCCCTCTAGCAATCAGCCCCAGCATTTT

v_call: TRBV28
clone_size: -
j_call: TRBJ1-1
d_call: -
cdr3_aa: CASSGGGLEAFF
cdr3_nt: TGTGCCAGCAGTGGGGGGGGGCTCGAAGCTTTCTTT

v_call: TRBV27
clone_size: -
j_call: TRBJ1-3
d_call: TRBD1
cdr3_aa: CASSPRTGSGNTIYF
cdr3_nt: TGTGCCAGCAGCCCTCGGACAGGCTCTGGAAACACCATATATTTT

v_call: TRBV7-2
clone_size: -
j_call: TRBJ2-7
d_call: -
cdr3_aa: CASSSGGGDYEQYF
cdr3_nt: TGTGCCAGCAGCTCGGGCGGGGGCGACTACGAGCAGTACTTC

v_call: TRBV27
clone_size: -
j_call: TRBJ2-1
d_call: TRBD2
cdr3_aa: CASRSLTGGRNEQFF
cdr3_nt: TGTGCCAGCAGAAGTTTGACGGGGGGGCGAAATGAGCAGTTCTTC

v_call: TRBV4-1
clone_size: few
j_call: TRBJ2-1
d_call: -
cdr3_aa: CASSQVAGAYNEQFF
cdr3_nt: TGCGCCAGCAGCCAAGTTGCGGGGGCGTACAATGAGCAGTTCTTC

v_call: TRBV7-7
clone_size: -
j_call: TRBJ2-3
d_call: TRBD2
cdr3_aa: CASSSMAGGADTQYF
cdr3_nt: TGTGCTAGCAGCTCTATGGCGGGAGGGGCAGATACGCAGTATTTT

v_call: TRBV19
clone_size: -
j_call: TRBJ1-1
d_call: -
cdr3_aa: CASNQGMNTEAFF
cdr3_nt: TGTGCCAGTAACCAGGGAATGAACACTGAAGCTTTCTTT

v_call: TRBV18
clone_size: -
j_call: TRBJ2-5
d_call: TRBD1
cdr3_aa: CASSPPRDRGGRIPLQETQYF
cdr3_nt: TGTGCCAGCTCGCCCCCTCGTGACAGGGGGGGGAGAATCCCCCTCCAAGAGACCCAGTACTTC

v_call: TRBV15
clone_size: -
j_call: TRBJ2-3
d_call: TRBD2
cdr3_aa: CATWGGRAFTDTQYF
cdr3_nt: TGTGCCACCTGGGGAGGGAGAGCCTTCACAGATACGCAGTATTTT

v_call: TRBV2
clone_size: -
j_call: TRBJ1-1
d_call: -
cdr3_aa: CASRARNTEAFF
cdr3_nt: TGTGCCAGCAGAGCGCGGAACACCGAAGCTTTCTTT

v_call: TRBV18
clone_size: -
j_call: TRBJ2-1
d_call: TRBD1
cdr3_aa: CASSSKSDRRYNEQFF
cdr3_nt: TGTGCCAGCTCATCGAAATCGGACAGGCGCTACAATGAGCAGTTCTTC

v_call: TRBV9
clone_size: -
j_call: TRBJ2-1
d_call: TRBD2
cdr3_aa: CASSSPPRDSGGAGLYNEQFF
cdr3_nt: TGTGCCAGCAGCTCCCCCCCTCGGGATAGCGGGGGGGCTGGCTTATACAATGAGCAGTTCTTC

v_call: TRBV18
clone_size: -
j_call: TRBJ2-7
d_call: TRBD2
cdr3_aa: CASSPEDGGTYEQYF
cdr3_nt: TGTGCCAGCTCGCCCGAAGACGGGGGGACCTACGAGCAGTACTTC

v_call: TRBV9
clone_size: -
j_call: TRBJ1-1
d_call: TRBD1
cdr3_aa: CASSSDPRQGGTEAFF
cdr3_nt: TGTGCCAGCAGCTCAGACCCCCGACAGGGTGGGACTGAAGCTTTCTTT

v_call: TRBV30
clone_size: -
j_call: TRBJ1-2
d_call: TRBD1
cdr3_aa: CAGGTGAGYGYTF
cdr3_nt: TGTGCCGGCGGGACAGGGGCGGGGTATGGCTACACCTTC

v_call: TRBV4-2
clone_size: -
j_call: TRBJ2-6
d_call: -
cdr3_aa: CASSQVPGYSGANVLTF
cdr3_nt: TGTGCCAGCAGCCAAGTTCCAGGGTACTCTGGGGCCAACGTCCTGACTTTC

v_call: TRBV28
clone_size: -
j_call: TRBJ2-7
d_call: -
cdr3_aa: CASSPRGGYEQYF
cdr3_nt: TGTGCCAGCAGTCCCCGAGGAGGCTACGAGCAGTACTTC

v_call: TRBV28
clone_size: -
j_call: TRBJ1-5
d_call: -
cdr3_aa: CATLSDGHNQPQHF
cdr3_nt: TGTGCCACCCTATCCGATGGACACAATCAGCCCCAGCATTTT

v_call: TRBV28
clone_size: -
j_call: TRBJ2-1
d_call: TRBD2
cdr3_aa: CAIRLAGVYNEQFF
cdr3_nt: TGTGCCATCCGACTAGCGGGAGTCTACAATGAGCAGTTCTTC

v_call: TRBV20-1
clone_size: once
j_call: TRBJ2-7
d_call: -
cdr3_aa: CSARYGWEQYF
cdr3_nt: TGCAGTGCTAGATACGGTTGGGAGCAGTACTTC

v_call: TRBV5-1
clone_size: -
j_call: TRBJ2-3
d_call: TRBD2
cdr3_aa: CASSRGTSGGPTDTQYF
cdr3_nt: TGCGCCAGCAGCAGGGGGACTAGCGGGGGGCCCACAGATACGCAGTATTTT

v_call: TRBV6-5
clone_size: -
j_call: TRBJ1-6
d_call: -
cdr3_aa: CASSPPLIYNSPLHF
cdr3_nt: TGTGCCAGCAGCCCACCGCTAATTTATAATTCACCCCTCCACTTT

v_call: TRBV7-9
clone_size: -
j_call: TRBJ1-4
d_call: TRBD1
cdr3_aa: CASSPGTGDEKLFF
cdr3_nt: TGTGCCAGCAGCCCCGGGACAGGGGATGAAAAACTGTTTTTT

v_call: TRBV19
clone_size: -
j_call: TRBJ1-1
d_call: -
cdr3_aa: CASSSRGMNTEAFF
cdr3_nt: TGTGCCAGTAGCTCCCGGGGGATGAACACTGAAGCTTTCTTT

v_call: TRBV6-1
clone_size: -
j_call: TRBJ1-1
d_call: -
cdr3_aa: CASIEIMNTEAFF
cdr3_nt: TGTGCCAGCATAGAAATTATGAACACTGAAGCTTTCTTT

v_call: TRBV6-5
clone_size: -
j_call: TRBJ2-7
d_call: -
cdr3_aa: CASSYSRSQGTYEQYF
cdr3_nt: TGTGCCAGCAGTTACTCTCGGTCCCAGGGAACCTACGAGCAGTACTTC

v_call: TRBV28
clone_size: -
j_call: TRBJ1-5
d_call: TRBD1
cdr3_aa: CASSYPGQGNQPQHF
cdr3_nt: TGTGCCAGCAGTTATCCCGGACAGGGTAATCAGCCCCAGCATTTT

v_call: TRBV7-8
clone_size: -
j_call: TRBJ2-1
d_call: TRBD2
cdr3_aa: CASSLSSGGNEQFF
cdr3_nt: TGTGCCAGCAGCTTATCTAGCGGGGGGAATGAGCAGTTCTTC

v_call: TRBV10-1
clone_size: -
j_call: TRBJ1-5
d_call: -
cdr3_aa: CAGPWGVPQPQHF
cdr3_nt: TGCGCCGGTCCGTGGGGGGTCCCTCAGCCCCAGCATTTT

v_call: TRBV6-5
clone_size: once
j_call: TRBJ1-2
d_call: TRBD1
cdr3_aa: CASSYWDRGSEGYTF
cdr3_nt: TGTGCCAGCAGTTACTGGGACAGGGGATCGGAGGGCTACACCTTC

v_call: TRBV11-2
clone_size: -
j_call: TRBJ2-7
d_call: TRBD1
cdr3_aa: CASSLGTGVFSYEQYF
cdr3_nt: TGTGCCAGCAGCCTCGGGACAGGGGTTTTCTCCTACGAGCAGTACTTC

v_call: TRBV5-4
clone_size: -
j_call: TRBJ1-3
d_call: -
cdr3_aa: CASSTPGQSHTIYF
cdr3_nt: TGTGCCAGCAGCACCCCCGGACAGTCTCACACCATATATTTT

v_call: TRBV20-1
clone_size: -
j_call: TRBJ2-7
d_call: -
cdr3_aa: CSAGSSYEQYF
cdr3_nt: TGCAGTGCTGGCAGCTCCTACGAGCAGTACTTC

v_call: TRBV11-3
clone_size: -
j_call: TRBJ1-2
d_call: TRBD1
cdr3_aa: CASSFQGQGSYGYTF
cdr3_nt: TGTGCCAGCAGCTTTCAAGGACAGGGGAGTTATGGCTACACCTTC

v_call: TRBV7-9
clone_size: -
j_call: TRBJ1-4
d_call: TRBD1
cdr3_aa: CASSRQGEANEKLFF
cdr3_nt: TGTGCCAGCAGCCGACAGGGGGAGGCTAATGAAAAACTGTTTTTT

v_call: TRBV5-1
clone_size: once
j_call: TRBJ2-2
d_call: -
cdr3_aa: CASSFKGAGELFF
cdr3_nt: TGCGCCAGCAGCTTTAAGGGGGCCGGGGAGCTGTTTTTT

v_call: TRBV18
clone_size: -
j_call: TRBJ2-2
d_call: -
cdr3_aa: CASSPPRGGRSTGELFF
cdr3_nt: TGTGCCAGCTCACCACCGAGGGGGGGGCGCAGCACCGGGGAGCTGTTTTTT

v_call: TRBV5-4
clone_size: -
j_call: TRBJ2-5
d_call: TRBD2
cdr3_aa: CASSRLAGQETQYF
cdr3_nt: TGTGCCAGCAGCCGACTAGCGGGGCAAGAGACCCAGTACTTC

v_call: TRBV18
clone_size: -
j_call: TRBJ1-1
d_call: -
cdr3_aa: CASSPRQVNTEAFF
cdr3_nt: TGTGCCAGCTCACCACGACAGGTGAACACTGAAGCTTTCTTT

v_call: TRBV6-5
clone_size: -
j_call: TRBJ2-1
d_call: TRBD2
cdr3_aa: CASSPLGGAKNEQFF
cdr3_nt: TGTGCCAGCAGTCCCCTCGGGGGGGCGAAGAATGAGCAGTTCTTC

v_call: TRBV9
clone_size: -
j_call: TRBJ2-1
d_call: TRBD2
cdr3_aa: CASSVGAAGGPDEQFF
cdr3_nt: TGTGCCAGCAGCGTAGGGGCAGCGGGAGGGCCAGATGAGCAGTTCTTC

v_call: TRBV28
clone_size: -
j_call: TRBJ2-7
d_call: -
cdr3_aa: CASSLTGGRGYF
cdr3_nt: TGTGCCAGCAGCCTTACAGGGGGGAGGGGGTACTTC

v_call: TRBV30
clone_size: few
j_call: TRBJ1-5
d_call: -
cdr3_aa: CAWRPPYSNQPQHF
cdr3_nt: TGTGCCTGGAGGCCCCCCTATAGCAATCAGCCCCAGCATTTT

v_call: TRBV19
clone_size: -
j_call: TRBJ1-2
d_call: TRBD1
cdr3_aa: CASSMDRERYTF
cdr3_nt: TGTGCCAGTAGTATGGACAGGGAGCGCTACACCTTC

v_call: TRBV2
clone_size: -
j_call: TRBJ2-1
d_call: TRBD2
cdr3_aa: CASAGGRGDEQFF
cdr3_nt: TGTGCCAGCGCGGGAGGGCGTGGCGATGAGCAGTTCTTC

v_call: TRBV27
clone_size: -
j_call: TRBJ1-5
d_call: -
cdr3_aa: CASSLSPSGNQPQHF
cdr3_nt: TGTGCCAGCAGTTTATCGCCCTCGGGCAATCAGCCCCAGCATTTT

v_call: TRBV28
clone_size: -
j_call: TRBJ2-5
d_call: TRBD2
cdr3_aa: CASKLAGGPRGETQYF
cdr3_nt: TGTGCCAGCAAACTAGCGGGGGGGCCGAGGGGAGAGACCCAGTACTTC

v_call: TRBV6-6
clone_size: -
j_call: TRBJ2-7
d_call: TRBD1
cdr3_aa: CASSSPGQGLYEQYF
cdr3_nt: TGTGCCAGCAGTTCTCCTGGACAGGGGTTATACGAGCAGTACTTC

v_call: TRBV5-5
clone_size: -
j_call: TRBJ2-7
d_call: TRBD1
cdr3_aa: CASSLEGQPFLGQYF
cdr3_nt: TGTGCCAGCAGCTTGGAGGGACAGCCATTCCTTGGGCAGTACTTC

v_call: TRBV7-2
clone_size: -
j_call: TRBJ1-1
d_call: -
cdr3_aa: CASSDPGRRTEAFF
cdr3_nt: TGTGCCAGCAGCGACCCGGGAAGGAGGACTGAAGCTTTCTTT

v_call: TRBV28
clone_size: -
j_call: TRBJ2-7
d_call: TRBD2
cdr3_aa: CAIQRGEAYEQYF
cdr3_nt: TGTGCCATCCAGCGGGGGGAAGCCTACGAGCAGTACTTC